One sample yielded the 10 T cell receptor beta chains listed below, sequenced in a study of blood T cell repertoires in COVID-19. The assay was immunoSEQ multiplex PCR, and TCRdb's table has in-frame clones only and misses some. The sample has approximately 200,000 clones, roughly nine tenths seen once; the top ten hold 1.5% to 2%. The sample comprised peripheral blood. These receptors were obtained from a man between 65 and 79 years old with acute or convalescent COVID-19.

This chain uses TRBV4-1 with TRBJ2-2; weak D call: TRBD1 (5 bases). V was shortened by 0 bases and J by 0 bases, with 5 bases between the two germline ends. CDR1 is MGHRA, CDR2 YSYEKL, per germline. This CDR3 comprises 15 residues. In nucleotides, the CDR3 is TGCGCCAGCAGCCAAGACAGGGCGAACACCGGGGAGCTGTTTTTT. Translation: CASSQDRANTGELFF.

This clone was found once. This chain uses TRBV10-2 with TRBJ2-5; 15 positions match TRBD2. The V gene end was trimmed by 9 bases and the J gene end by 2 bases; junction bases not matched to a gene: 7. The CDR3 length is 16 residues. Germline V gene data show CDR1 as WSHSY and CDR2 as SAAADI. Written as DNA, the CDR3 is TGCGCCAGTTTATCGGGACTAGCGGGAGGACAAGAGACCCAGTACTTC. It codes for CASLSGLAGGQETQYF.

This clone was found once. The chain is built from TRBV7-9 and TRBJ2-7; the match to TRBD1 covers 7 bases. The CDR3 length is 15 residues. Trimming cost V 0 bases and J 5 bases; bases outside gene matches: 7. Germline CDR1 is SEHNR and CDR2 is FQNEAQ (reference sequence). The CDR3 DNA reads as TGTGCCAGCAGCTTAGCGACCAGGGGGAGCGACGAGCAGTACTTC. This translates into CASSLATRGSDEQYF.

CDR3 amino acids: CASSRDRYNEQFF. Written as DNA, the CDR3 is TGTGCCAGCAGCCGGGACAGATACAATGAGCAGTTCTTC. The chain combines TRBV5-8 with TRBJ2-1; TRBD1 matches 7 bases. With V trimmed by 4 bases and J by 4 bases, 2 bases remained unmatched. The CDR3 has 13 amino acids. Germline V gene data show CDR1 as SGHTS and CDR2 as YDEGEE.

The chain has TRBV18 and TRBJ1-6; a possible D gene is TRBD1 (6 bases). The CDR3 has 17 amino acids. Germline CDR1 and CDR2: KGHSH and LQKENI. Trimming cost V 4 bases and J 4 bases, with 17 bases left between them. CDR3 region: CASSLRQEYLYNSPLHF. The CDR3 coding sequence is TGTGCCAGCTCACTACGACAGGAATATCTATATAATTCACCCCTCCACTTT.

The chain combines TRBV5-4 with TRBJ1-2; 8 positions match TRBD1. V trimming: 4 bases; J trimming: 3 bases; junction bases outside the gene matches: 8. The germline V gene has CDR1 SGHNT and CDR2 YYREEE (reference sequence). This CDR3 region has 15 residues. CDR3 sequence: CASSLTGEGDYGYTF. CDR3 nucleotides: TGTGCCAGCAGCCTGACAGGGGAGGGAGACTATGGCTACACCTTC.

This rearrangement joins TRBV9 to TRBJ2-4, with 10 nucleotides matching TRBD1. Germline CDR1 reads SGDLS; CDR2 reads YYNGEE. The CDR3 is 15 amino acids. The ends lost 4 bases at V and 9 bases at J; junction bases unmatched: 10. In DNA, the CDR3 is TGTGCCAGCAGCACCCGGGACAGGGGTTCAAGCATTCAGTACTTC. This encodes CASSTRDRGSSIQYF.

The chain carries TRBV2 and TRBJ1-3; 7 bases fit TRBD1. The CDR3 has 15 residues. Germline CDR1 reads SNHLY; CDR2 reads FYNNEI. The trim removed 8 bases at V and 4 bases at J, leaving 11 bases unmatched. CDR3 region: CASRGQSLGGNTIYF. CDR3 nucleotide sequence: TGTGCCAGCCGGGGACAGTCTCTAGGAGGAAACACCATATATTTT.

The rearrangement links TRBV3-1 (or the pseudogene TRBV3-2) to TRBJ2-5, with 10 bases fitting TRBD2. The germline V gene encodes CDR1 LGHDT and CDR2 YNNKEL (reference sequence). V shed 4 bases, J shed 9 bases, and the junction held 5 bases outside the gene matches. The CDR3 runs 13 residues. The CDR3 coding sequence is TGTGCCAGCAGCCGCGGGACTAGCGTGGCCCAGTACTTC. This sequence encodes CASSRGTSVAQYF.

This chain joins TRBV5-1 and TRBJ2-3; 8 positions match TRBD1. Germline CDR1 SGHRS, CDR2 YFSETQ. The CDR3 is 15 residues long. With V trimmed by 5 bases and J by 0 bases, 5 bases remained unmatched. CDR3 amino acids: CASSPRTGSTDTQYF. The CDR3 DNA reads as TGCGCCAGCAGTCCCCGGACAGGGAGCACAGATACGCAGTATTTT.